These 10 T cell receptor beta chains share one sample of origin, sequenced in a study of shared clonotypes between healthy human individuals. Only CD45RO-negative cells positively selected for CCR7 counted as naive CD8 cells, so terminally differentiated effector memory CD45RA+ cells were excluded. Sequenced by immunoSEQ multiplex PCR; TCRdb stores in-frame clones only, minus some. The sample has hundreds of thousands of clones, about 96% seen once. Sequencing was done on a sample of naive CD8+ T cells sorted from blood. The receptors derive from a woman in her twenties or thirties in good health.

Details on this clone: The junction departs from the called germline gene at one end, perhaps through a read error. The chain couples TRBV28 to TRBJ2-7; 8 bases are a match to TRBD1. The germline V gene encodes CDR1 MDHEN and CDR2 SYDVKM. The CDR3 contains 16 residues. CDR3 loop: CASSYHRGATPYAQYF. The CDR3 region has the DNA TGTGCCAGCAGTTACCACAGGGGGGCGACCCCCTACGCGCAGTACTTC. The full variable domain, in which reference TRBV28 and TRBJ2-7 provide the parts outside the CDR3, is DVKVTQSSRYLVKRTGEKVFLECVQDMDHENMFWYRQDPGLGLRLIYFSYDVKMKEKGDIPEGYSVSREKKERFSLILESASTNQTSMYLCASSYHRGATPYAQYFGPGTRLTVT.

This chain uses TRBV2 with TRBJ2-3; D is possibly TRBD1 (6 bases). The ends were cut back, 6 bases at V and 2 bases at J, with 21 bases in the middle. The CDR3 covers 17 residues. Germline V gives CDR1 SNHLY, CDR2 FYNNEI. Here the CDR3 reads CASSAWSGRGSTDTQYF. The CDR3, as DNA: TGTGCCAGCAGCGCGTGGTCGGGAAGGGGGTCCACAGATACGCAGTATTTT.

The chain couples TRBV19 to TRBJ2-5, with 10 bases matching TRBD2. Per germline, CDR1 LNHDA and CDR2 SQIVND (reference sequence). Losses at the gene ends were 6 bases for V and 0 bases for J; bases not matched to a gene: 13. The CDR3 consists of 18 residues. CDR3 nucleotides: TGTGCCAGTAGCCCCGGGACTAGCGACCCGACGGACCAAGAGACCCAGTACTTC. This encodes CASSPGTSDPTDQETQYF.

The V and J genes are TRBV27 and TRBJ2-7; a weak D match, TRBD2 (5 bases). The CDR3 length is 11 residues. The V gene's germline CDR1 is MNHEY and CDR2 SMNVEV (reference sequence). The V end was cut by 7 bases, the J end by 5 bases, with 9 bases between. CDR3 bases: TGTGCCAGCATTAAAGCGGACGAGCAGTACTTC. This encodes CASIKADEQYF.

The chain is built from TRBV10-2 and TRBJ1-2; D might be TRBD1 (5 bases). The CDR3 length is 15 residues. Per the germline V gene, CDR1 is WSHSY and CDR2 is SAAADI. V was cut by 6 bases and J by 5 bases, with 19 bases left in between. The CDR3: CASSSGLTSLYGYTF. The CDR3 DNA follows: TGCGCCAGCAGCTCGGGACTAACCTCCTTATATGGCTACACCTTC.

The V call is TRBV29-1, the J call TRBJ2-3, with D tentatively TRBD2 (5 bases). Germline CDR1 SQVTM, CDR2 ANQGSEA. The CDR3 sequence is 13 residues long. Trimming shortened V by 3 bases and J by 3 bases, and 10 bases separated the two germline ends. The CDR3 spells CSVDGVVTDTQYF. The CDR3 coding sequence is TGCAGCGTTGACGGGGTTGTGACAGATACGCAGTATTTT.

The V call is TRBV4-1, the J call TRBJ2-7; no reliable D call. V was pared by 3 bases and J by 5 bases, with 14 bases between. CDR3 length: 14 amino acids. Germline CDR1 is MGHRA and CDR2 is YSYEKL. The CDR3 spells CASSHTGTGHEQYF. The CDR3 coding sequence is TGCGCCAGCAGCCACACCGGCACGGGCCACGAGCAGTACTTC.

In DNA form, the CDR3 reads TGTGCCAGCAGCGTCATCGGGACTAGCGGTTTTGGTGAGCAGTTCTTC. It translates to CASSVIGTSGFGEQFF. The J gene is TRBJ2-1, the V gene TRBV9, with 11 bases lining up with TRBD2. Germline V gene lookup returns CDR1 SGDLS and CDR2 YYNGEE. The CDR3 spans 16 residues. V trimming: 2 bases; J trimming: 9 bases; junction bases outside the gene matches: 10.

This clone appeared once. The CDR3 sequence is CASSHPGQKSYEQYF. CDR3 in DNA: TGTGCCAGCAGTCACCCGGGACAGAAGTCCTACGAGCAGTACTTC. The V gene is TRBV2, the J gene TRBJ2-7; 7 nucleotides align to TRBD1. V gave up 5 bases and J gave up 1 base; unmatched junction bases: 8. Germline V gene lookup returns CDR1 SNHLY and CDR2 FYNNEI. CDR3 length equals 15 residues.

V usage is TRBV4-1 and J usage is TRBJ2-1; 8 bases align to TRBD2. V shed 2 bases, J shed 3 bases, and the junction held 6 bases outside the gene matches. The CDR3 covers 16 residues. Germline V gene sequence: CDR1 MGHRA, CDR2 YSYEKL. The CDR3 sequence: CASSQTSGGHYNEQFF. The CDR3 nucleotides are TGCGCCAGCAGCCAAACTAGCGGAGGTCACTACAATGAGCAGTTCTTC.